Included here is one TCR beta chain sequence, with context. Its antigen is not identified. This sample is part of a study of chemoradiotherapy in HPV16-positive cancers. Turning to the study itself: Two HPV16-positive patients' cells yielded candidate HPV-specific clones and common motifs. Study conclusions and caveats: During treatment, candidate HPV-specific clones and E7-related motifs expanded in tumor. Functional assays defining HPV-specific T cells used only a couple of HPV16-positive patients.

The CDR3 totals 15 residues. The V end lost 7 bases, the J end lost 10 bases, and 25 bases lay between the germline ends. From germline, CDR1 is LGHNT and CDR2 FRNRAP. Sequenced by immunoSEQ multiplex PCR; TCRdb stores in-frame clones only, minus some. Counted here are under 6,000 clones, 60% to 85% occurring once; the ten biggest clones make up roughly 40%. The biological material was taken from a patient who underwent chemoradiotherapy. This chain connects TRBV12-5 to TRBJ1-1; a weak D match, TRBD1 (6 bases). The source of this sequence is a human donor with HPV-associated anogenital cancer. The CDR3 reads CASASTTGRGRLAFF. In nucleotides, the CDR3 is TGTGCTAGTGCCTCAACGACAGGTAGGGGGAGGTTAGCTTTCTTT.